The entry below gives a single TCR beta chain sequence along with its context. As the CDR3 is not closed by the conserved phenylalanine or tryptophan, this likely results from a read error. The CDR3 is made up of 15 amino acids. Trimming stripped 2 bases from V and 4 bases from J, with 12 bases between. Germline V gene lookup returns CDR1 SGHVS and CDR2 FNYEAQ. The sample originates from a study of cytomegalovirus exposure and HLA in healthy donors. The study ran its PCR with 60 Vbeta and 13 Jbeta primers. Data came from immunoSEQ multiplex PCR; TCRdb stores just in-frame clones and leaves some out. This sample has some 160,000 clones, with approximately 76% found just once.

The rearrangement joins TRBV7-6 to TRBJ1-5; tentative D call: TRBD1 (5 bases). This receptor was identified in a woman under 30 in good health and CMV-seropositive. Source material: PBMCs. CDR3 amino acids: CASSLSGDGNQPQHL. The CDR3 bases are TGTGCCAGCAGCTTAAGCGGGGACGGGAATCAGCCCCAGCATCTT.